These 3 T cell receptor beta chains originate from one sample sequenced in a study of regulatory T cells in long-lasting Graves disease. Arm-PCR with iRepertoire HTBI primers amplified the CDR3 regions for these TCR beta libraries. TCRdb re-called the multiplex PCR reads through MiXCR, storing one row per CDR3 protein. The sample has some 370,000 distinct CDR3 sequences; around 21% are singletons. Regarding time point: persistent/refractory GD, antithyroid drugs over 5 years with positive TRAb. Researchers made the TCR library from RNA that was extracted from PBMCs. The sample here was peripheral blood mononuclear cells (PBMCs), taken when the disease was refractory, from a patient treated with antithyroid drugs. These TCRs come from a female donor with Graves disease.

This clonotype was picked up many times. The rearrangement links TRBV12-3 or TRBV12-4 to TRBJ1-1, with TRBD1 identical over 7 bases. After removal of 8 bases from V and 4 bases from J, the junction contained 13 bases not matched to a gene. The CDR3 loop spans 15 amino acids. The chain's CDR3 is CASALTGRKGTEAFF. CDR3 coding DNA: TGTGCCAGCGCACTGACAGGGAGAAAGGGCACTGAAGCTTTCTTT.

This clonotype was recorded at least ten times. The rearrangement links TRBV11-2 to TRBJ2-5, with a possible D match to TRBD1 (5 bases). The CDR3 extends over 17 amino acids. Germline V gene sequence: CDR1 SGHAT, CDR2 FQNNGV. V shed 0 bases and J shed 2 bases, with 16 bases lying between them. The CDR3 sequence is CASSLDEFGAQQETQYF. The DNA for the CDR3 is TGTGCCAGCAGCTTAGATGAGTTTGGGGCCCAACAAGAGACCCAGTACTTC.

In its sample, this clonotype was seen many times. The genes are TRBV11-2 and TRBJ2-4; D gene unclear. V lost 5 bases and J lost 4, with 15 bases in between. The CDR3 sequence is 15 residues long. Germline assignment: CDR1 SGHAT and CDR2 FQNNGV. The CDR3 region has the DNA TGTGCCAGCAGCCCTCACGGGCAAAGGAAAAACATTCAGTACTTC. Amino acids: CASSPHGQRKNIQYF.